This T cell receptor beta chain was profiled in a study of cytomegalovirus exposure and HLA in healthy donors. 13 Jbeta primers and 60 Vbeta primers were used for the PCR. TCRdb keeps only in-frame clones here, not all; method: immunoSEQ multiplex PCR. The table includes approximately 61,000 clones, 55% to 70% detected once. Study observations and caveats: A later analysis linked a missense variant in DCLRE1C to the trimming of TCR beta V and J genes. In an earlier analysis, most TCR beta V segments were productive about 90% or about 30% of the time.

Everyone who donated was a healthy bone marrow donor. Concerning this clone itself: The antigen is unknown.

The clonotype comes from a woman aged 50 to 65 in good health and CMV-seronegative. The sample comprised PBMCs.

In DNA form, the CDR3 reads TGTGCCAGCAGTGAATTGGGACAGGGAATGGTTGGGGCCAACGTCCTGACTTTC. Protein sequence: CASSELGQGMVGANVLTF. V usage is TRBV25-1 and J usage is TRBJ2-6; TRBD1 matches at 9 bases. This CDR3 is built from 18 residues. The ends lost 1 base at V and 3 bases at J; junction bases unmatched: 7. Per the germline V gene, CDR1 is MGHDK and CDR2 is SYGVNS.